Each of the 6 T cell receptor beta chains below was sequenced from the same sample in a study of blood T cell repertoires in COVID-19. Method: immunoSEQ multiplex PCR; TCRdb's copy keeps in-frame clones and lacks some. The sample lists a few hundred thousand clones, roughly 80% occurring once. The source material was PBMCs or T cells enriched from blood (not recorded which). The receptors come from a man aged 40-49 years who had been exposed to COVID-19.

The V call is TRBV7-3, the J call TRBJ2-2; D ambiguous. The germline CDR1 and CDR2 sequences are SGHTA and FQGTGA. There are 17 residues in the CDR3. Deletions cut 4 bases from V and 6 bases from J, with 21 bases between. CDR3 DNA: TGTGCCAGCAGCTCCAACCCCGACCGGGTGTCGGCCGGGGAGCTGTTTTTT. Protein sequence: CASSSNPDRVSAGELFF.

The chain recombines TRBV7-3 with TRBJ2-3; 8 bases align to TRBD1. V dropped 4 bases and J dropped 4; count of bases not matched to a gene: 4. Germline CDR1 SGHTA, CDR2 FQGTGA. This CDR3 spans 14 amino acids. The CDR3 protein is CASSSGQAADTQYF. The DNA for the CDR3 is TGTGCCAGCAGCTCGGGACAGGCGGCAGATACGCAGTATTTT.

This chain uses TRBV7-8 with TRBJ1-1; 7 positions match TRBD1. This CDR3 contains 16 residues. Germline CDR1 is SGHVS and CDR2 is FQNEAQ. The trim removed 1 base at V and 1 base at J, leaving 6 bases unmatched. This CDR3 is CASSLGDRVTNTEAFF. CDR3 coding DNA: TGTGCCAGCAGCTTAGGGGACAGAGTAACGAACACTGAAGCTTTCTTT.

The chain carries TRBV25-1 and TRBJ1-4; the D gene is possibly TRBD1 (5 bases). Germline V CDR1 and CDR2: MGHDK, SYGVNS. CDR3 size: 17 residues. Trimming stripped 6 bases from V and 6 bases from J, with 23 bases between. This CDR3 reads CASSARVQAFRDEKLFF. The CDR3 DNA is TGTGCCAGCAGCGCACGCGTACAGGCGTTTCGGGATGAAAAACTGTTTTTT.

The J gene is TRBJ2-6, the V gene TRBV23-1; tentative D call: TRBD2 (5 bases). TRBV23-1 is flagged as an ORF with uncertain function. The V and J ends lost 4 bases and 0 bases respectively, with 10 bases between them. The CDR3 contains 16 residues. CDR3 residues: CASSLGGVSGANVLTF. CDR3 coding DNA: TGCGCCAGCAGTCTTGGAGGAGTCTCTGGGGCCAACGTCCTGACTTTC.

This sequence joins TRBV19 and TRBJ1-2, with D tentatively TRBD1 (6 bases). The CDR3 covers 15 residues. The germline CDR1 and CDR2 sequences are LNHDA and SQIVND (reference sequence). V lost 10 bases to trimming and J lost 4 bases, with 22 bases between them. The CDR3 coding sequence is TGTGCCACCACCGATGGGAGGGGGGGCTTCTATGGCTACACCTTC. This encodes CATTDGRGGFYGYTF.